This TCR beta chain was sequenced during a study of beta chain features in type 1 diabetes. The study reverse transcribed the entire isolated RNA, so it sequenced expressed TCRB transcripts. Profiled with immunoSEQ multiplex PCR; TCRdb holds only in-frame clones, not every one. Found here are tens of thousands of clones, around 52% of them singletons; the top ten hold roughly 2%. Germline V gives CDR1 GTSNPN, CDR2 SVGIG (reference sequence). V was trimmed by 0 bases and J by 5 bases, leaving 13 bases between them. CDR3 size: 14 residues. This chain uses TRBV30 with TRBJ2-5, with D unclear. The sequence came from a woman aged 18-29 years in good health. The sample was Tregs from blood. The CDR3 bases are TGTGCCTGGAGTGTACAGAGACAAAAGGAGACCCAGTACTTC. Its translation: CAWSVQRQKETQYF.